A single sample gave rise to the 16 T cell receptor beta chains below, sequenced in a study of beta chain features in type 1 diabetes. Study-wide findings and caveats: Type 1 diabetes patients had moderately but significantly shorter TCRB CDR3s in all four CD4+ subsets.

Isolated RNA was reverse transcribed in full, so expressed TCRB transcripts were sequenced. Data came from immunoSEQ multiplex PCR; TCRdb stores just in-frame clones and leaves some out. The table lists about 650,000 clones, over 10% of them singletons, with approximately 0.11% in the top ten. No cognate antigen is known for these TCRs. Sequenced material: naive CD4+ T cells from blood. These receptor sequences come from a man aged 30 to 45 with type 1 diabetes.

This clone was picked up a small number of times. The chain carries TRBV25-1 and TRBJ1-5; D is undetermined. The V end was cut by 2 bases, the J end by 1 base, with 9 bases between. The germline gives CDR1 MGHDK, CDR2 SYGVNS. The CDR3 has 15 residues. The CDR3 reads CASSESTTSNQPQHF. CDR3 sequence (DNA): TGTGCCAGCAGTGAAAGTACTACAAGCAATCAGCCCCAGCATTTT.

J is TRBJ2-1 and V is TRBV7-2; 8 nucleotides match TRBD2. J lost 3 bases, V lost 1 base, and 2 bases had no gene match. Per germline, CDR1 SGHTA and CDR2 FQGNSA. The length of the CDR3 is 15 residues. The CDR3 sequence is CASSLGRGVYNEQFF. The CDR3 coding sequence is TGTGCCAGCAGCTTAGGGCGGGGGGTCTACAATGAGCAGTTCTTC.

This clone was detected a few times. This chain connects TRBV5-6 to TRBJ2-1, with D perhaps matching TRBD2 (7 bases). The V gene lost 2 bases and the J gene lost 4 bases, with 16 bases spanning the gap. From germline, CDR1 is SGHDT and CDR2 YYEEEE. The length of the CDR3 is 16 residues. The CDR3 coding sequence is TGTGCCAGCAGCTTCGGGGGGCATTTCAGGTACAATGAGCAGTTCTTC. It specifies CASSFGGHFRYNEQFF.

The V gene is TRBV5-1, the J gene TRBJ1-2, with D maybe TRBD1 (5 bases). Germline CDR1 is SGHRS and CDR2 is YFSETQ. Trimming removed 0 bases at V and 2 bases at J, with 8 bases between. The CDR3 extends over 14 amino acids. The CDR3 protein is CASSLVTENYGYTF. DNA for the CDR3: TGCGCCAGCAGCTTGGTGACAGAAAACTATGGCTACACCTTC.

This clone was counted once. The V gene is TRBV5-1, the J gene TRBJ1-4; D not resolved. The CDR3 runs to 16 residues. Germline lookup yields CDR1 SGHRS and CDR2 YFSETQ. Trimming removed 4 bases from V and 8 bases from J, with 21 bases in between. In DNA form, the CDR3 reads TGCGCCAGCAGCGTAGCGGGAGACTCTGCCTACGAAAAACTGTTTTTT. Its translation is CASSVAGDSAYEKLFF.

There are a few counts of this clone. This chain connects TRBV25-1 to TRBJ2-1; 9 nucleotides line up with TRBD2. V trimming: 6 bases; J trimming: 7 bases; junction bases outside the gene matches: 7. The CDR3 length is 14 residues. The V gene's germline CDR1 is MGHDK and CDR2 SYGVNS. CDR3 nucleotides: TGTGCCAGCAGCGCGGGGGGGCCACGGAATGAGCAGTTCTTC. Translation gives CASSAGGPRNEQFF. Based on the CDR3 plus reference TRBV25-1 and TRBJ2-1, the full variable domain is EADIYQTPRYLVIGTGKKITLECSQTMGHDKMYWYQQDPGMELHLIHYSYGVNSTEKGDLSSESTVSRIRTEHFPLTLESARPSHTSQYLCASSAGGPRNEQFFGPGTRLTVL.

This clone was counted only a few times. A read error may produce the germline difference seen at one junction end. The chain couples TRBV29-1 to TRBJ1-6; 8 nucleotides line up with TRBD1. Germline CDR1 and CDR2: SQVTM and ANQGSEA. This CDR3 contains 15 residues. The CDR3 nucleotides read TGCAGCGTTAAAGAGACAGGGGCTTATAATTCACCCCTCCACTTT. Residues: CSVKETGAYNSPLHF. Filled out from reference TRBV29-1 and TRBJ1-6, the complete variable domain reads SAVISQKPSRDICQRGTSLTIQCQVDSQVTMMFWYRQQPGQSLTLIATANQGSEATYESGFVIDKFPISRPNLTFSTLTVSNMSPEDSSIYLCSVKETGAYNSPLHFGNGTRLTVT.

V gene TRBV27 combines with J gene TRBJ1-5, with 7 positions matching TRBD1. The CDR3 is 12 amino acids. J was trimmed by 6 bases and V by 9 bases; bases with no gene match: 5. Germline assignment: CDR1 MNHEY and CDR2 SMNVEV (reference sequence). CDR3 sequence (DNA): TGTGCCAGTATCAGGGGGGGTCAGCCCCAGCATTTT. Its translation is CASIRGGQPQHF.

The CDR3 DNA reads TGTGCCAGTAGTTTCCAGGGCACAGATACGCAGTATTTT. The encoded protein is CASSFQGTDTQYF. The chain carries TRBV19 and TRBJ2-3; D is unresolved. V lost 5 bases, J lost 1 base, and 7 bases lay in between. CDR1 and CDR2 (germline): LNHDA, SQIVND (reference sequence). This CDR3 contains 13 residues.

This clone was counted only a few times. CDR3 sequence (DNA): TGTGCCAGTAGCCCCTGGGGACAGAGCACAGATACGCAGTATTTT. This sequence encodes CASSPWGQSTDTQYF. The genes are TRBV19 and TRBJ2-3; 7 positions agree with TRBD1. CDR1 LNHDA and CDR2 SQIVND come from the germline V gene (reference sequence). This CDR3 is built from 15 residues. V was clipped by 6 bases and J by 0 bases; unmatched bases: 6.

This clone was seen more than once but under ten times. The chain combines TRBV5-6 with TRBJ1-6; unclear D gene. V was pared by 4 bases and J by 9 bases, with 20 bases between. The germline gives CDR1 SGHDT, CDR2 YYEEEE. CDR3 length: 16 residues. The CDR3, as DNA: TGTGCCAGCAGCCGGCGCGAGGGTAGACTAAGTTCACCCCTCCACTTT. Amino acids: CASSRREGRLSSPLHF.

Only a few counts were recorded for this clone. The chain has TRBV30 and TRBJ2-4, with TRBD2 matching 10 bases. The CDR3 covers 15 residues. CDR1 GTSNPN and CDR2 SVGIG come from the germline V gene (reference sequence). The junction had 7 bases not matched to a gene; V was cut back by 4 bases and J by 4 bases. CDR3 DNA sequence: TGTGCCTGGATCCCAGCGGGGGGGCAGAAAAACATTCAGTACTTC. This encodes CAWIPAGGQKNIQYF.

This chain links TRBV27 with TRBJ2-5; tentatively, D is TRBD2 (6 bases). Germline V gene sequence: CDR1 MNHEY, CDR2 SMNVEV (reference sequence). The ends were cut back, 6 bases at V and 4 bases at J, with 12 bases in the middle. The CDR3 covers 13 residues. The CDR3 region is CASSLRRGETQYF. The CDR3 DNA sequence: TGTGCCAGCAGCCTAAGGAGGGGAGAGACCCAGTACTTC.

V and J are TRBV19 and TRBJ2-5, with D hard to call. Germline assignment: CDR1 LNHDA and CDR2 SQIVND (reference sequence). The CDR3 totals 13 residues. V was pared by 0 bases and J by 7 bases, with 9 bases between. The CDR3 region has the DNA TGTGCCAGTAGTATAGAACACCCCCGGACCCAGTACTTC. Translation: CASSIEHPRTQYF.

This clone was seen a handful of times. The DNA for the CDR3 is TGTGCCAGCAGCCAAGACCCCGGGTCGACCAATTCACCCCTCCACTTT. Protein product: CASSQDPGSTNSPLHF. V is TRBV4-2 and J is TRBJ1-6, with D hard to call. Germline V gene lookup returns CDR1 LGHNA and CDR2 YNFKEQ. V was cut by 0 bases and J by 7 bases, with 13 bases left in between. CDR3 length equals 16 residues.

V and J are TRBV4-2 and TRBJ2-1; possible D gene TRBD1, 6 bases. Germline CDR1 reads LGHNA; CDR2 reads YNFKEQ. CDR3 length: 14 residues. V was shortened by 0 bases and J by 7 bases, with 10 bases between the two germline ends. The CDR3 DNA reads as TGTGCCAGCAGCCAAGATCGCCAGGGGAATGAGCAGTTCTTC. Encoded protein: CASSQDRQGNEQFF.